These 3 T cell receptor beta chains originate from one sample sequenced in a study of T cell responses to AZD1222 COVID-19 vaccine. Some clones are missing from TCRdb's copy, which holds only in-frame ones; the method was immunoSEQ multiplex PCR. The sample shows about 54,000 clones, approximately 86% of them seen only once. This material consisted of peripheral blood, taken 28 days after the second AZD1222 dose. Receptors were obtained from an adult who received the AZD1222 COVID-19 vaccine.

V is TRBV2 and J is TRBJ1-1, with D perhaps matching TRBD1 (6 bases). Trimming removed 9 bases at V and 0 bases at J, with 17 bases between. Germline CDR1 is SNHLY and CDR2 is FYNNEI. CDR3 size: 15 residues. CDR3 bases: TGTGCCAGTGCGCCGGTCGGACAGATGAACACTGAAGCTTTCTTT. Protein product: CASAPVGQMNTEAFF.

The chain is built from TRBV5-6 and TRBJ2-7; tentatively, D is TRBD2 (6 bases). The length of the CDR3 is 19 residues. Between the trimmed V and J ends, which lost 1 base and 1 base, there was a span of 24 bases. Germline values: CDR1 SGHDT, CDR2 YYEEEE. CDR3 DNA: TGTGCCAGCAGCTTGTTCGTCCGGAGGGTCGGCCGAAAATCCTACGAGCAGTACTTC. It yields the protein CASSLFVRRVGRKSYEQYF.

In its sample, this clone is medium-sized (0.01 to 0.1%). The chain couples TRBV7-9 to TRBJ2-2; 7 bases line up with TRBD1. The CDR3 contains 14 residues. V dropped 5 bases and J dropped 5; count of bases not matched to a gene: 5. Germline CDR1 and CDR2: SEHNR and FQNEAQ (reference sequence). The CDR3 loop is CASSRLTGTGELFF. The DNA of the CDR3 is TGTGCCAGCAGCCGGCTGACAGGGACCGGGGAGCTGTTTTTT.